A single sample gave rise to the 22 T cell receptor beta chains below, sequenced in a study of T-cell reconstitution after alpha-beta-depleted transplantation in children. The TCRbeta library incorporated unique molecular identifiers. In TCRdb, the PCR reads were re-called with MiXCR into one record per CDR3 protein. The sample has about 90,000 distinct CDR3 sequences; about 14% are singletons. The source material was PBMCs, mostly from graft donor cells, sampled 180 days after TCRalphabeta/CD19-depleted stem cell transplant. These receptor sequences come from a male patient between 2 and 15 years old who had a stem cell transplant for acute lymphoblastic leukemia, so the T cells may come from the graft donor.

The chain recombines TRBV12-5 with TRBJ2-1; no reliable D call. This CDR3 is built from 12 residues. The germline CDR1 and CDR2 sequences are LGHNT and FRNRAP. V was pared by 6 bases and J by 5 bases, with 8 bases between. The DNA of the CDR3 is TGTGCTAGTGGGTTGCCTAACAATGAGCAGTTCTTC. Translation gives CASGLPNNEQFF.

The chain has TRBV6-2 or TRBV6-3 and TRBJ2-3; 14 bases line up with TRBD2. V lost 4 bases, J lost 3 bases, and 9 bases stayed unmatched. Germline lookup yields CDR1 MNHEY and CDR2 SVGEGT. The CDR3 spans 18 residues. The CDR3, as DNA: TGTGCCAGCAGTTCCCTCGGGACTAGCGGGGGCAAGACAGATACGCAGTATTTT. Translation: CASSSLGTSGGKTDTQYF.

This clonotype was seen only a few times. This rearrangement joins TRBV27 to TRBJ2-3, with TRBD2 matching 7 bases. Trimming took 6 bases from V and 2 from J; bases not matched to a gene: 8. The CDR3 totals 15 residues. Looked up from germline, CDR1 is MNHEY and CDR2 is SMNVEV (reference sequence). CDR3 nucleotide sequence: TGTGCCAGCAGCCCCAGCGGGGCTTTCACAGATACGCAGTATTTT. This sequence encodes CASSPSGAFTDTQYF.

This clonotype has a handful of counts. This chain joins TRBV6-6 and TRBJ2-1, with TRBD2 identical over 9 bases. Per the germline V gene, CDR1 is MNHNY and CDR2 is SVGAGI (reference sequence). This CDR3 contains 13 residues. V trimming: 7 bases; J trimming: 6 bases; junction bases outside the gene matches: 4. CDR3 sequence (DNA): TGTGCCAGCACGGGACTAGCATCCAATGAGCAGTTCTTC. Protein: CASTGLASNEQFF.

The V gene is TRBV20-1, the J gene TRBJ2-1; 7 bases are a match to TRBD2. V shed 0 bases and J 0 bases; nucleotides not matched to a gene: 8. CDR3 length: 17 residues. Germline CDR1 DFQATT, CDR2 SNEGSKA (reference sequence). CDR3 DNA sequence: TGCAGTGCTAGAGAGGGGGGAGGGGCCCCCTCCTACAATGAGCAGTTCTTC. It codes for CSAREGGGAPSYNEQFF.

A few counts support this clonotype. CDR3 protein: CATAPRLSNTGELFF. In DNA form, the CDR3 reads TGTGCTACGGCCCCCCGGCTTTCGAACACCGGGGAGCTGTTTTTT. This chain joins TRBV24-1 and TRBJ2-2; D call uncertain. The CDR3 sequence is 15 residues long. The germline CDR1 and CDR2 sequences are KGHDR and SFDVKD.

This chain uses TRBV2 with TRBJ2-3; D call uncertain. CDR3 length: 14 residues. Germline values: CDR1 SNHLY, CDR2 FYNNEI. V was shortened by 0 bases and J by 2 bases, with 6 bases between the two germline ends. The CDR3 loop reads CASSEASYTDTQYF. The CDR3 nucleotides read TGTGCCAGCAGTGAAGCGTCTTACACAGATACGCAGTATTTT. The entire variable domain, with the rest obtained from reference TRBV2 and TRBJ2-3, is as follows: EPEVTQTPSHQVTQMGQEVILRCVPISNHLYFYWYRQILGQKVEFLVSFYNNEISEKSEIFDDQFSVERPDGSNFTLKIRSTKLEDSAMYFCASSEASYTDTQYFGPGTRLTVL.

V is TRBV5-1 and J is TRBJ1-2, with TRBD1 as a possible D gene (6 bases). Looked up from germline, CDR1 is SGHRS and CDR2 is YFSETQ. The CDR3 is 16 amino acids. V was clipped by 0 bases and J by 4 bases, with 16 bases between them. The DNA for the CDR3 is TGCGCCAGCAGCTTGGGGACCGGGGGCAAACTCTATGGCTACACCTTC. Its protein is CASSLGTGGKLYGYTF.

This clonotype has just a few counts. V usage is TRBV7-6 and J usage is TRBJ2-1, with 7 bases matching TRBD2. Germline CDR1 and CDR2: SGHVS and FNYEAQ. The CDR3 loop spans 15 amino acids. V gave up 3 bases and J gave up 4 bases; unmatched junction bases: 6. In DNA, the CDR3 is TGTGCCAGCAGCTTTCAAGCGGGGACTTACAATGAGCAGTTCTTC. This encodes CASSFQAGTYNEQFF.

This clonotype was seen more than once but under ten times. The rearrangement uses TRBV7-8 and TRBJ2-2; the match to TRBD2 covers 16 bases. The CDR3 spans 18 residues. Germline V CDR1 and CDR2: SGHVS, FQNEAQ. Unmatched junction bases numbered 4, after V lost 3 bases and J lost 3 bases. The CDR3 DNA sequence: TGTGCCAGCAGCTTGGGACTAGCGGGGGGGATCCACACCGGGGAGCTGTTTTTT. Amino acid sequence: CASSLGLAGGIHTGELFF.

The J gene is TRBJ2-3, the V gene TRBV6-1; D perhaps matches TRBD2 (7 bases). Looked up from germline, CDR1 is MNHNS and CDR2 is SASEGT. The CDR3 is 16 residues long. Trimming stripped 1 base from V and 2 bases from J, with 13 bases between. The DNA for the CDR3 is TGTGCCAGCAGTGAAGTCCGGGGGGCACTCACAGATACGCAGTATTTT. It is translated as CASSEVRGALTDTQYF.

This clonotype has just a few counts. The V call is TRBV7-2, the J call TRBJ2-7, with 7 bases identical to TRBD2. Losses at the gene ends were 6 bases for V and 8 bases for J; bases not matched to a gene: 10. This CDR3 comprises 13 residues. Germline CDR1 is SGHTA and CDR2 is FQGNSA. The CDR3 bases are TGTGCCAGCAGACGGGAGGCCAATAGTAAGCAGTACTTC. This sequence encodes CASRREANSKQYF.

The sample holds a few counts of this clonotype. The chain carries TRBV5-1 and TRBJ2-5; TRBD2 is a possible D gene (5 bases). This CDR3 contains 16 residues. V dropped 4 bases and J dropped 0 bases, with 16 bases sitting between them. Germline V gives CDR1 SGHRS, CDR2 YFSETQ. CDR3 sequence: CASSLQLDTYQETQYF. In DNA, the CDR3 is TGCGCCAGCAGCCTCCAACTAGACACGTACCAAGAGACCCAGTACTTC.

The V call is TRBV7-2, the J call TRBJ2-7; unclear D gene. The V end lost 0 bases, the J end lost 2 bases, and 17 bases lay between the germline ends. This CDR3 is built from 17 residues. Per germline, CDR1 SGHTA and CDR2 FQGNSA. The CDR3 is CASSLARYPDLTYEQYF. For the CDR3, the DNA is TGTGCCAGCAGCTTAGCTCGCTACCCCGACCTGACCTACGAGCAGTACTTC.

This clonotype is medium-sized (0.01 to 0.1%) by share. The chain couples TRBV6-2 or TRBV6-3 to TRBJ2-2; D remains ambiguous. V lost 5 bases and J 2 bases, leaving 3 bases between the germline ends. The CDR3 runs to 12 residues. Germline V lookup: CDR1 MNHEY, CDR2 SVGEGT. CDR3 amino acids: CASSLNTGELFF. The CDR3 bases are TGTGCCAGCAGTCTAAACACCGGGGAGCTGTTTTTT.

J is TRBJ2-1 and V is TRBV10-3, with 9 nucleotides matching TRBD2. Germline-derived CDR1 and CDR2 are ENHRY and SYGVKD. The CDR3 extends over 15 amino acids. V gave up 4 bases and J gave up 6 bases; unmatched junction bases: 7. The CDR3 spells CAISGAGGPLNEQFF. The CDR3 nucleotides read TGTGCCATCAGTGGAGCGGGGGGCCCCCTCAATGAGCAGTTCTTC.

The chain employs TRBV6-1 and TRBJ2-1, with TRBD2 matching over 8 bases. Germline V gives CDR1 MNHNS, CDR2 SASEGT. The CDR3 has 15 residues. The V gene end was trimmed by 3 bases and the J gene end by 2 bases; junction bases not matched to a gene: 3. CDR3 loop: CASSDSGGPYNEQFF. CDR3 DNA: TGTGCCAGCAGTGATTCGGGGGGGCCCTACAATGAGCAGTTCTTC.

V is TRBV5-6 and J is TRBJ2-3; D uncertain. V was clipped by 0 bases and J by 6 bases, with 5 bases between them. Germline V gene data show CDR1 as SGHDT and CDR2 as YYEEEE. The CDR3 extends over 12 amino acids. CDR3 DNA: TGTGCCAGCAGCTTGGAAGCGGATACGCAGTATTTT. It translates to CASSLEADTQYF.

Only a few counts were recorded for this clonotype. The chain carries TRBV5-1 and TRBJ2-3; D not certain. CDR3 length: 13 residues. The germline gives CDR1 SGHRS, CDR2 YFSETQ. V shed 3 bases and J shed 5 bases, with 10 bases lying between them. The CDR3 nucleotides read TGCGCCAGCAGCTCCCCCTCGCTAGATACGCAGTATTTT. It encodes CASSSPSLDTQYF.

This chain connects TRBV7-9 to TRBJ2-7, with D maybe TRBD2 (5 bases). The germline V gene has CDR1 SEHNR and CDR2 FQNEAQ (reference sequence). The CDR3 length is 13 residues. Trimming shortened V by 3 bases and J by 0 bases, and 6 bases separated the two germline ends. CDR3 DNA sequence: TGTGCCAGCAGCTTCGGACTCTCCTACGAGCAGTACTTC. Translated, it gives CASSFGLSYEQYF.

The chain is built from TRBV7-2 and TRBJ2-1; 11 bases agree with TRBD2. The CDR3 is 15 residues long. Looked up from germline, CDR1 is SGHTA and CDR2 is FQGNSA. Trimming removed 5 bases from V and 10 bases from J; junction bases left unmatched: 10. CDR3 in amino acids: CASSSLLAGEGEQFF. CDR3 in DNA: TGTGCCAGCAGCAGCCTACTAGCGGGAGAGGGGGAGCAGTTCTTC.

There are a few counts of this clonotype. Here the CDR3 DNA reads TGCGCCAGCAGCTTGTGGGACAGGGACACTGAAGCTTTCTTT. Translating gives CASSLWDRDTEAFF. The chain joins TRBV5-1 to TRBJ1-1; 9 bases are a match to TRBD1. CDR1 and CDR2 from the germline V gene are SGHRS and YFSETQ. V was pared by 1 base and J by 3 bases, with 1 base of the junction left unmatched. This CDR3 comprises 14 residues.